This T cell receptor beta chain derives from a study of cytomegalovirus exposure and HLA in healthy donors. At the level of the study: Unique TCR beta sequences numbering about 100 million came from around 180 million T cells in an earlier analysis.

Whole-study results and caveats: Data from an earlier analysis indicated that most TCR beta V segments were productive either about 90% or about 30% of the time. The investigators catalogued 150 or so TCR beta chains as cytomegalovirus-associated. Rare TCR sequences dominated, though some public TCRs recurred in many donors.

The CDR3 is made up of 15 amino acids. Per germline, CDR1 SGHRS and CDR2 YFSETQ. The V segment lost 0 bases and the J segment 3 bases; nucleotides outside the gene matches: 3. This clone was counted only a few times. What it binds is unknown. This CDR3 is also generated by other DNA sequences in the sample. With 60 Vbeta and 13 Jbeta primers, the PCR was carried out. The protocol was immunoSEQ multiplex PCR, while the TCRdb copy is restricted to in-frame clones and leaves out a portion. The top ten clones hold under 2% of a sample with some 190,000 clones, roughly 78% of them seen once. This TCR was sampled from a woman aged 25-40 years in good health and CMV-seronegative. Sequenced material: PBMCs. The rearrangement links TRBV5-1 to TRBJ2-5; TRBD2 matches 9 bases. The CDR3 spells CASSLGASGEETQYF. CDR3 in DNA: TGCGCCAGCAGCTTGGGAGCTAGCGGGGAAGAGACCCAGTACTTC. Full variable domain (missing parts from reference TRBV5-1 and TRBJ2-5): KAGVTQTPRYLIKTRGQQVTLSCSPISGHRSVSWYQQTPGQGLQFLFEYFSETQRNKGNFPGRFSGRQFSNSRSEMNVSTLELGDSALYLCASSLGASGEETQYFGPGTRLLVL.